Below, one T cell receptor (beta chain) is given with its context. Its antigen is not yet known. The record has no base qualities; no much larger clone is one base away. This record comes from a study of blood T cell repertoires in COVID-19 (dated by TCRdb to about 2020). In terms of the full investigation: Collaborator samples came from the United States, Italy and Spain and covered acute and convalescent phases of COVID-19. The material from the prospective study consisted of cDNA or gDNA derived from T cells, B-cell-depleted T cells, or PBMCs. Deeply sampled blood TCRbeta repertoires from subjects exposed to, actively infected with, or recovered from COVID-19 were included in the dataset. The repertoires were released in a freely available public database intended as a resource for research on the immune response to SARS-CoV-2. Samples were obtained from the ongoing ImmuneRACE study (first 160 participants) and from 1,000 to 1,500 subjects provided by 6 global collaborators. Sample metadata almost always included a de-identified subject ID, COVID-19 status, age in years and sex. HLA class I and class II types, where available, came from metadata supplied by the sample provider rather than from assay-based typing.

V ends up 2 bases short and J 1 base short, with an unmatched junction base count of 3. From the cysteine through the phenylalanine, the CDR3 covers 15 amino acids. Of the read, only the CDR3 DNA is kept; its 45 bases are in frame from base 1. The germline V gene (reference sequence) specifies MNHNY as CDR1 and SVGAGI as CDR2. Whole blood was collected in K2EDTA tubes by collaborating institutions according to the institutions' own protocols. Collaborator samples were shipped for TCRbeta analysis as frozen whole blood, isolated PBMCs, or DNA extracted from either sample type. Points the paper makes about the study in general: The quantity of clinical and demographic metadata differed by source and by participant and was supplied without curation.

TCRbeta CDR3 regions were amplified from genomic DNA using the immunoSEQ Assay, a bias-controlled multiplex PCR. Regarding the original processing steps: The number of nucleated cells in each sample was estimated from the amplification of reference gene primers within the assay. To quantify the absolute abundance of each unique TCRbeta CDR3 rearrangement, sequence reads were collapsed and filtered. Productive Simpson clonality was computed per sample as the square root of Simpson's diversity index over productive rearrangements. Imported from immuneACCESS, the table was reduced by TCRdb to in-frame sequences with V and J called. These copies leave out some clones; in studies compared against another copy, an unresolved V gene accounts for under half, and the cause of the remainder is not known. V and J calls and clone size are those listed in that table; D and trimming were worked out from the DNA. The sample yields about 100,000 clones; around nine tenths were counted once. 4.5% to 6.5% of the sample rests with the top ten.

This receptor chain uses TRBV6-6 and TRBJ2-3, with TRBD2 matching 7 junction bases. This sequence was found in a human donor in a cohort sampled during active COVID-19. The specimen sequenced was peripheral blood. The CDR3 protein is CASSYGRGRTDTQYF. DNA sequence: TGTGCCAGCAGTTACGGGAGGGGACGCACAGATACGCAGTATTTT.